The rows below give T cell receptor beta chains drawn from one sample of a study of CD8 T cells in ankylosing spondylitis. TCRdb used MiXCR to reprocess the 5' RACE reads, holding one entry per CDR3 protein. In the table there are under 450,000 distinct CDR3 sequences, 17% of which are singletons. The source material was blood, either unsorted or a sorted T cell fraction (not recorded which). These receptor sequences come from a male donor with ankylosing spondylitis. Both conserved end residues are part of each CDR3. The D gene is left open where the match is weak. Clone size, where shown, is once, few, many, or a class for clones that have expanded.

TRBD2	TRBV4-1	NA	TRBJ2-1	TGCGCCAGCAGGCGCCTAGCGGGAATCAATGAGCAGTTCTTC	CASRRLAGINEQFF
NA	TRBV14	few	TRBJ1-2	TGTGCCAGCAGCCGGCTGAGTTATGGCTACATCTTC	CASSRLSYGYIF
NA	TRBV6-2/TRBV6-3	few	TRBJ1-5	TGTGCCAGCAGTTTGGGCTTCGGGGGACAAGGTAGCAATCAGCCCCAGCATTTT	CASSLGFGGQGSNQPQHF
NA	TRBV28	NA	TRBJ1-1	TGTGCCAGCAGCCCTGAAAGGTGGAGCACTGAAGCTTTCTTT	CASSPERWSTEAFF
TRBD2	TRBV15	many	TRBJ2-5	TGTGCCACCAGCAGAGATCCCCTACTAGCGGGGGGCGAGGAGACCCAGTACTTC	CATSRDPLLAGGEETQYF
TRBD1	TRBV24-1	many	TRBJ2-7	TGTGCCACCAGTGATGCCGGGACAGGGGATCCCTACGAGCAGTACTTC	CATSDAGTGDPYEQYF
NA	TRBV27	few	TRBJ2-1	TGTGCCAGCAGTGCGCGGTACGATGAGCAGTTCTTC	CASSARYDEQFF
NA	TRBV6-2/TRBV6-3	few	TRBJ1-3	TGTGCCAGCAGTTACGCCCCGCGGAGCTCTGGAAACACCATATATTTT	CASSYAPRSSGNTIYF
NA	TRBV18	NA	TRBJ2-7	TGTGCCAGCTCACCACGAGCAGGGTTCGAGCAGTACTTC	CASSPRAGFEQYF
NA	TRBV20-1	NA	TRBJ1-2	TGCAGTGCTAGATCCGGGGACAAAATGTACTATGGCTACACCTTC	CSARSGDKMYYGYTF
TRBD2	TRBV7-9	NA	TRBJ2-1	TGTGCCAGCAGCTTAGATGCTAGCGGCAATGAGCAGTTCTTC	CASSLDASGNEQFF
TRBD1	TRBV18	NA	TRBJ2-1	TGTGCCAGCTCGTCACGGACAGGGGGAAGGGATGAGCAGTTCTTC	CASSSRTGGRDEQFF
NA	TRBV3-1	NA	TRBJ2-1	TGTGCCAGCAGCCACCTAAGGGATGAGCAGTTCTTC	CASSHLRDEQFF
TRBD1	TRBV6-1	NA	TRBJ1-5	TGTGCCAGCAGAGAGGGGACAGCTTTGAGCAATCAGCCCCAGCATTTT	CASREGTALSNQPQHF
NA	TRBV11-2	few	TRBJ1-1	TGTGCCAGCAGCTTATTTGCCAGAATGAACACTGAAGCTTTCTTT	CASSLFARMNTEAFF
NA	TRBV10-1	NA	TRBJ2-5	TGCGCCAGCAGTAACACCGATGGTACCCAGTACTTC	CASSNTDGTQYF
TRBD1	TRBV10-3	NA	TRBJ1-1	TGTGCCATCAATCAGGGGGCGGACACTGAAGCTTTCTTT	CAINQGADTEAFF
TRBD2	TRBV4-1	many	TRBJ2-3	TGCGCCAGCAGCCTCGATCTAGCGGGGGTCACAGATACGCAGTATTTT	CASSLDLAGVTDTQYF
TRBD2	TRBV27	NA	TRBJ2-3	TGTGCCAGCAGTCCCATAGCGGGAGCTCCGCCAGATACGCAGTATTTT	CASSPIAGAPPDTQYF
NA	TRBV6-6	few	TRBJ2-7	TGTGCCAGCAGTACCCTGGGGGGCGAGCAGTACTTC	CASSTLGGEQYF
TRBD2	TRBV20-1	once	TRBJ2-1	TGCAGTGCTAGCGCCGGGACTAGGTGTAATGAGCAGTTCTTC	CSASAGTRCNEQFF
TRBD1	TRBV5-1	few	TRBJ2-3	TGCGCCAGCAGCTTGGAGAGACAGGGTTTGGATACGCAGTATTTT	CASSLERQGLDTQYF
TRBD1	TRBV3-1	NA	TRBJ1-4	TGTGCCAGCAGCCGACAGGGGGTGGGCGAAAAACTGTTTTTT	CASSRQGVGEKLFF
NA	TRBV2	few	TRBJ2-4	TGTGCCAGCACTGAAGACAGGATGAACATTCAGTACTTC	CASTEDRMNIQYF
TRBD1	TRBV7-2	few	TRBJ2-7	TGTGCCAGCAGCTCACGATCCGGGACAGGGGGCTACGAGCAGTACTTC	CASSSRSGTGGYEQYF
NA	TRBV9	few	TRBJ2-3	TGTGCCAGCAGCGCTGACTATTTTAGAGATACGCAGTATTTT	CASSADYFRDTQYF
TRBD2	TRBV7-2	NA	TRBJ2-7	TGTGCCAGCAGCTTCCAGCGGGGGATCTCCTACGAGCAGTACTTC	CASSFQRGISYEQYF
NA	TRBV5-1	NA	TRBJ1-5	TGCGCCAGCAGCTTGGATTCCGGGGGCGGTCAGCCCCAGCATTTT	CASSLDSGGGQPQHF
NA	TRBV5-1	NA	TRBJ1-4	TGCGCCAGCAGCCCGGACCCTACACGGGGGGGAGAAAAACTGTTTTTT	CASSPDPTRGGEKLFF
TRBD2	TRBV12-3/TRBV12-4	many	TRBJ2-1	TGTGCCAGCAGTTGGGCTAGCGGGGGTAATGAGCAGTTCTTC	CASSWASGGNEQFF
TRBD2	TRBV5-1	few	TRBJ2-7	TGCGCCAGCAGCTTGGAGCCCGGAGGACTAGCGGGAGCCTACGAGCAGTACTTC	CASSLEPGGLAGAYEQYF
NA	TRBV10-3	few	TRBJ2-2	TGTGCCATCGCACGCGAGAGGGCCTCCGGGGAGCTGTTTTTT	CAIARERASGELFF
TRBD2	TRBV19	few	TRBJ2-7	TGTGCCAGCACCCCCGGAGGTGGGGGGGCCTACGAGCAGTACTTC	CASTPGGGGAYEQYF
TRBD1	TRBV12-3/TRBV12-4	few	TRBJ2-2	TGTGCCAGCCGGACAGGGGGCATCGGGGAGCTGTTTTTT	CASRTGGIGELFF
TRBD1	TRBV6-1	NA	TRBJ2-1	TGTGCCAGCAGTCCCCGGGACAGGGGCGATGAGCAGTTCTTC	CASSPRDRGDEQFF
NA	TRBV11-2	NA	TRBJ2-6	TGTGCCAGCAGCTCATCCTACCGGGCCACCTCTGGGGCCAACGTCCTGACTTTC	CASSSSYRATSGANVLTF
TRBD1	TRBV2	NA	TRBJ2-7	TGTGCCAGCAGTGAAGAGGACAGGGGAGACGAGCAGTACTTC	CASSEEDRGDEQYF